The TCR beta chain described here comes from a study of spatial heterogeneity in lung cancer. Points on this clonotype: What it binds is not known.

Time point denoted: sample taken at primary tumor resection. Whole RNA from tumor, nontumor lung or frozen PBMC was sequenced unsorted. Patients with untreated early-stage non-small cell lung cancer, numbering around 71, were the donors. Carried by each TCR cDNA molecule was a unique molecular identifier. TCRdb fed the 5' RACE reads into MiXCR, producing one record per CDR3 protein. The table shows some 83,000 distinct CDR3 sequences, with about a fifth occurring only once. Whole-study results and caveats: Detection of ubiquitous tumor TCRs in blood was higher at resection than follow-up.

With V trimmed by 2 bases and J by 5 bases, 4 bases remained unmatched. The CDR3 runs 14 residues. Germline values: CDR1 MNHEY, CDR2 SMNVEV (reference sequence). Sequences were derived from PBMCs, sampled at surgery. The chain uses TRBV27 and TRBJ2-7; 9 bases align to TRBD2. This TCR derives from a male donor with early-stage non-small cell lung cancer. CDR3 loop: CASSLSGRKDEQYF. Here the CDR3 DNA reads TGTGCCAGCAGTTTAAGCGGGAGGAAAGACGAGCAGTACTTC.